These T cell receptor beta chains were read from a single sample in a study of cytomegalovirus exposure and HLA in healthy donors. Clones were sequenced by immunoSEQ multiplex PCR, and TCRdb holds only the in-frame ones, with some missing. The sample carries 100,000 to 150,000 clones, 65% to 90% recorded once. Sequenced: PBMCs. The source of these receptors is a girl aged 2 to 9 in good health and CMV-seronegative. The conserved cysteine and the conserved F or W are not part of the CDR3 here.

V: TRBV7-9; J: TRBJ2-3; CDR3: SSSQTSDTQY
V: TRBV30; J: TRBJ1-4; CDR3: AWDGQTRGVGEKLF
V: TRBV4-1; J: TRBJ2-1; CDR3: ASSQGPYNEQF
V: TRBV6-6; J: TRBJ1-1; CDR3: ASSYRTEGTEAF
V: TRBV6-5; J: TRBJ2-7; CDR3: ASSSTGTGDYEQY
V: TRBV6-1; J: TRBJ2-1; CDR3: ASSGWTSGSNNEQF
V: TRBV19; J: TRBJ2-5; CDR3: ASSRGTGGAGTQY
V: TRBV6-5; J: TRBJ2-5; CDR3: ASSYSTGPPQETQY
V: TRBV5-1; J: TRBJ2-2; CDR3: ASSPGQGRTGELF
V: TRBV14; J: TRBJ2-7; CDR3: ASSQDSSRYEQY
V: TRBV7-8; J: TRBJ2-2; CDR3: ASSITSGRAWNTGELF
V: TRBV30; J: TRBJ1-5; CDR3: AWAGTGDSQPQH
V: TRBV2; J: TRBJ2-7; CDR3: ASSEGAGGRYEQY
V: TRBV4-3; J: TRBJ1-5; CDR3: ASRKTRVSNQPQH
V: TRBV7-7; J: TRBJ2-7; CDR3: ASSVGDRAYYEQY
V: TRBV25-1; J: TRBJ2-5; CDR3: ASSAGTGYQETQY
V: TRBV6-5; J: TRBJ1-2; CDR3: ASSSPTGAVYGYT
V: TRBV11-2; J: TRBJ2-5; CDR3: ASSLEPAGGPEETQY
V: TRBV7-2; J: TRBJ1-2; CDR3: ASSPRAGQSYGYT
V: TRBV11-1; J: TRBJ2-7; CDR3: ASSSSGSGNEQY
V: TRBV5-1; J: TRBJ1-4; CDR3: ASSLSDRGEKLF
V: TRBV5-1; J: TRBJ2-1; CDR3: ASSLSYGSPNEQF
V: TRBV5-4; J: TRBJ2-3; CDR3: ASSLAQRGSTDTQY
V: TRBV6-5; J: TRBJ2-7; CDR3: ASSYSGRGYEQY
V: TRBV4-1; J: TRBJ1-4; CDR3: ASSQDERQGGEKLF
V: TRBV7-8; J: TRBJ2-1; CDR3: ASSPGLAGGNEQF
V: TRBV5-6; J: TRBJ1-5; CDR3: ASSRGPSNQPQH
V: TRBV19; J: TRBJ2-7; CDR3: ASSTEVSSYEQY
V: TRBV9; J: TRBJ2-2; CDR3: ASSVAGVNTGELF
V: TRBV6-5; J: TRBJ1-1; CDR3: ASSYRGDTEAF
V: TRBV9; J: TRBJ2-2; CDR3: ASSSEGGRGTGELF
V: TRBV28; J: TRBJ2-7; CDR3: ASSWTGQY
V: TRBV5-1; J: TRBJ2-7; CDR3: ASSRTGFEQY
V: TRBV5-4; J: TRBJ2-1; CDR3: ASSPRTGWDNEQF
V: TRBV30; J: TRBJ1-1; CDR3: AWTQGGTEAF
V: TRBV6-5; J: TRBJ2-7; CDR3: ASSSRLAGAKEQY
V: TRBV27; J: TRBJ2-1; CDR3: ASSPTFSGAYNEQF
V: TRBV29-1; J: TRBJ2-5; CDR3: SVDVTAETQY
V: TRBV28; J: TRBJ2-7; CDR3: ASKQALEQY
V: TRBV28; J: TRBJ1-4; CDR3: ASRTYRDADEKLF
V: TRBV5-3; J: TRBJ2-3; CDR3: ARSSPGQGRTDTQY
V: TRBV27; J: -; CDR3: ASSLSGQRNAYEQY
V: TRBV12-5; J: TRBJ1-2; CDR3: ASAPGHRSGYGYT
V: TRBV7-3; J: TRBJ2-3; CDR3: ASSLTAADTQY
V: TRBV27; J: TRBJ2-1; CDR3: ASSSPGLAGGYNEQF
V: TRBV6-6; J: TRBJ2-3; CDR3: ASSSRPGQGSDTQY
V: TRBV6-5; J: TRBJ2-7; CDR3: ASSLAGAPEQY
V: TRBV4-2; J: TRBJ2-3; CDR3: ASSQPQAGASTDTQY
V: TRBV5-4; J: TRBJ2-1; CDR3: ASSLDGGSYNEQF
V: TRBV6-1; J: TRBJ2-7; CDR3: ASSEFGVRYEQY
V: TRBV30; J: TRBJ2-5; CDR3: AWSILGTRGETQY
V: TRBV2; J: TRBJ2-5; CDR3: ASSVRRGETQY